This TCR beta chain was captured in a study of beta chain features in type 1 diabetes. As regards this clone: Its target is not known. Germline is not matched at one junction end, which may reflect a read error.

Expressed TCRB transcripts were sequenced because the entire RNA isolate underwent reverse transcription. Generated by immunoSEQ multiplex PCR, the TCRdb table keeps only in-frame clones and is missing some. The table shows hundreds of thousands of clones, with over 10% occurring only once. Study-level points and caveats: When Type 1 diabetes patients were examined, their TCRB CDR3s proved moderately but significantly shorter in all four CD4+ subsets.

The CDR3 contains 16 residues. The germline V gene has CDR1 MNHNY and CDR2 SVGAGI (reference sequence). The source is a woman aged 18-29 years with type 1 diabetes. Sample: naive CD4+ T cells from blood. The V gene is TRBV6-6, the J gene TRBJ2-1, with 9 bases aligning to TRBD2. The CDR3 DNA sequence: TGTGCCAGCAGCCCGGCCACAGCGGGAGGATACAGTGAGCAGTTCTTC. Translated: CASSPATAGGYSEQFF.